This TCR beta chain was identified during a study of blood T cell repertoires in COVID-19. V lost 2 bases, J lost 0 bases, and 13 bases stayed unmatched. Looked up from germline, CDR1 is SNHLY and CDR2 is FYNNEI. The CDR3 consists of 19 residues. Cohorts were based on clinical histories the participants reported. Data came from immunoSEQ multiplex PCR; TCRdb stores just in-frame clones and leaves some out. The sample records 390,000 or so clones, around nine tenths being singletons. Sequencing was carried out using PBMCs or T cells enriched from blood (not recorded which). The TCR sequence derives from a woman aged 45-60 years who had recovered from COVID-19. This rearrangement joins TRBV2 to TRBJ1-2; 9 bases match TRBD1. The CDR3 bases are TGTGCCAGCAGTGAAATAGTAGACAGGGGGTTAGGAGCTAACTATGGCTACACCTTC. Its translation: CASSEIVDRGLGANYGYTF.